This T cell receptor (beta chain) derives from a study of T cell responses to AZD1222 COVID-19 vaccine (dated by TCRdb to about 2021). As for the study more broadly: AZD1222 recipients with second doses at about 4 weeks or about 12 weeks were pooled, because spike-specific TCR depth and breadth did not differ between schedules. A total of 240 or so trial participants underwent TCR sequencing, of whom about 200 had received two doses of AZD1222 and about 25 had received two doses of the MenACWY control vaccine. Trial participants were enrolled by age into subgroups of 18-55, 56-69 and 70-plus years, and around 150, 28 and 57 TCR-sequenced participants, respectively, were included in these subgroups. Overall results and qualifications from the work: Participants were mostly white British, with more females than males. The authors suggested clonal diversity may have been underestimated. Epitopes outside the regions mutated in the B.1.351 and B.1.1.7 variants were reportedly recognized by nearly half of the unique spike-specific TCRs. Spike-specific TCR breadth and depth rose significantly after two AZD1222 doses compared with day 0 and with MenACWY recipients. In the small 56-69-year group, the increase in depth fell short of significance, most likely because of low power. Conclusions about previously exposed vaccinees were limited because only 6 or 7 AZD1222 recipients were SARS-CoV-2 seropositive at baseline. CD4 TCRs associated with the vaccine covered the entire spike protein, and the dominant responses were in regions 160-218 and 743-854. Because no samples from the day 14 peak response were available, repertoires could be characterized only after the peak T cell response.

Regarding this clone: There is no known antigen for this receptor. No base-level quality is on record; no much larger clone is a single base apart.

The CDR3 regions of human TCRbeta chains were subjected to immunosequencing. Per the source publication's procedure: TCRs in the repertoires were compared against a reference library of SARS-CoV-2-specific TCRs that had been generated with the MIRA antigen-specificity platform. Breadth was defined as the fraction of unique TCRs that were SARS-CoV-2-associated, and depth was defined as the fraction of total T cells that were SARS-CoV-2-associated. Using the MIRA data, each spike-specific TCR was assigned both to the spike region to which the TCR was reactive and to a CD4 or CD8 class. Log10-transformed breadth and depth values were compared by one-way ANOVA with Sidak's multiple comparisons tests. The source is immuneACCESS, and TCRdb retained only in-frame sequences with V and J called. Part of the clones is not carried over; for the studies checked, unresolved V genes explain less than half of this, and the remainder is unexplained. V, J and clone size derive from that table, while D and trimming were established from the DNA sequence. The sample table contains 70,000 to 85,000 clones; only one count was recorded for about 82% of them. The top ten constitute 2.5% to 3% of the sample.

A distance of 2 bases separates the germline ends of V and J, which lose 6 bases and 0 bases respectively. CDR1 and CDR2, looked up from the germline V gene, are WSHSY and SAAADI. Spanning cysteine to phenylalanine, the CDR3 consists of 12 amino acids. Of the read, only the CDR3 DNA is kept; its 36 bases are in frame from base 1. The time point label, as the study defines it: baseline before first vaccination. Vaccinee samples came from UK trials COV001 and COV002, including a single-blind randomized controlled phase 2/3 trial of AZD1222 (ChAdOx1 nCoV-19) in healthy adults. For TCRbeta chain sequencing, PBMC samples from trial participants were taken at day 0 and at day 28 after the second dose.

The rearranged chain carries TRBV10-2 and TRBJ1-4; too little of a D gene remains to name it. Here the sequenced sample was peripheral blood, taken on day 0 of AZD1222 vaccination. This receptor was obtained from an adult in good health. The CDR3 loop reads CASRATNEKLFF. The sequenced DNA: TGCGCCAGCAGGGCAACTAATGAAAAACTGTTTTTT.